This T cell receptor beta chain is drawn from a study of blood T cell repertoires in COVID-19. At the level of the study: Italy, Spain and the United States were the sources of the convalescent and acute COVID-19 samples. T cells, B-cell-depleted T cells, or PBMCs provided the cDNA or gDNA that served as material.

Original handling: Reference gene primer amplification in the assay estimated nucleated cell counts. The repertoire was sequenced with immunoSEQ multiplex PCR; TCRdb's copy has only in-frame clones and lacks some. V and J calls and clone size follow that table, whereas D and trimming were derived from the DNA. This sample has approximately 93,000 clones; more than 70% occur once, and the top ten carry 0.35% to 0.5%. The source of this sequence is a man aged 55 to 70 with acute or convalescent COVID-19. Specimen: peripheral blood.

The CDR3 here is CASSPSPGQVGPYEQYF. CDR3 nucleotides: TGTGCCAGCAGCCCCAGCCCGGGACAAGTAGGTCCCTACGAGCAGTACTTC. This chain connects TRBV3-1 (or the pseudogene TRBV3-2) to TRBJ2-7; possible D gene TRBD1, 6 bases. Looked up from germline, CDR1 is LGHDT and CDR2 is YNNKEL (reference sequence). The CDR3 contains 17 residues. V lost 4 bases and J lost 2, with 21 bases in between.